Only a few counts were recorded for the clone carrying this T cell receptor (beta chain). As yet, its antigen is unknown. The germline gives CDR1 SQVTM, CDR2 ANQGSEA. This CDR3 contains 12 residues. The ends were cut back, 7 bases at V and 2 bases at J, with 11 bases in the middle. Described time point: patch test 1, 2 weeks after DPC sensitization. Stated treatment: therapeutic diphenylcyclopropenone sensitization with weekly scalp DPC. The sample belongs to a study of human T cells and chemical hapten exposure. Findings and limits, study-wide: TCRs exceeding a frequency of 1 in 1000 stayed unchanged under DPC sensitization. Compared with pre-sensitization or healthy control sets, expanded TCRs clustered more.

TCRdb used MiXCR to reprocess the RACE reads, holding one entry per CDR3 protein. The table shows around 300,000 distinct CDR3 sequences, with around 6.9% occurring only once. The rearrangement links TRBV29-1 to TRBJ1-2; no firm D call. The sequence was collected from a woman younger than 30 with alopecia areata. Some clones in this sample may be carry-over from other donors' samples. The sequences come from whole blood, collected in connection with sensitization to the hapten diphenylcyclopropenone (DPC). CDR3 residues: CSGWELNYGYTF. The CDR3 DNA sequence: TGCAGCGGGTGGGAGTTAAACTATGGCTACACCTTC.